Each of the 10 T cell receptor beta chains below was sequenced from the same sample in a study of CD8 T cells in ankylosing spondylitis. TCRdb passed the 5' RACE reads through MiXCR, listing each CDR3 protein once. The sample includes 200,000 to 250,000 distinct CDR3 sequences, 10% to 13% of them seen just once. The sequenced sample consisted of blood, either unsorted or a sorted T cell fraction (not recorded which). The receptors come from a male donor with ankylosing spondylitis or in good health (not recorded which).

This clonotype was seen at least ten times. This rearrangement joins TRBV7-2 to TRBJ2-3; D is possibly TRBD2 (6 bases). Trimming cost V 5 bases and J 3 bases, with 12 bases left between them. This CDR3 contains 14 residues. Germline assignment: CDR1 SGHTA and CDR2 FQGNSA. The chain's CDR3 is CASSIPLATDTQYF. The CDR3 nucleotides are TGTGCCAGCAGCATCCCACTAGCAACAGATACGCAGTATTTT.

This clonotype has just a few counts. The J gene is TRBJ2-3, the V gene TRBV24-1; 8 bases are a match to TRBD1. The CDR3 loop spans 16 amino acids. Germline CDR1 KGHDR, CDR2 SFDVKD. The V and J ends lost 4 bases and 1 base, in that order; junction bases with no gene match: 6. The CDR3 region is CATSDTGTGRTDTQYF. The DNA for the CDR3 is TGTGCCACCAGTGACACCGGGACAGGCCGCACAGATACGCAGTATTTT.

This clonotype was recorded at least ten times. The V and J genes are TRBV12-3 or TRBV12-4 and TRBJ2-3; the D is unclear. V lost 8 bases to trimming and J lost 0 bases, with 12 bases between them. The CDR3 covers 14 residues. This chain's CDR3 is CASRSSTSTDTQYF. In DNA, the CDR3 is TGTGCCAGCCGATCCTCTACTAGCACAGATACGCAGTATTTT.

This chain uses TRBV14 with TRBJ2-3; D might be TRBD1 (6 bases). V was trimmed by 1 base and J by 2 bases, leaving 13 bases between them. CDR1 and CDR2 (germline): SGHDN, FVKESK. CDR3 length: 16 amino acids. CDR3 in amino acids: CASSQVVTGNTDTQYF. DNA of the CDR3: TGTGCCAGCAGCCAAGTTGTAACAGGGAACACAGATACGCAGTATTTT. Variable domain in full (rest from reference TRBV14 and TRBJ2-3): EAGVTQFPSHSVIEKGQTVTLRCDPISGHDNLYWYRRVMGKEIKFLLHFVKESKQDESGMPNNRFLAERTGGTYSTLKVQPAELEDSGVYFCASSQVVTGNTDTQYFGPGTRLTVL.

This clonotype was detected many times. The V call is TRBV24-1, the J call TRBJ2-3, with TRBD2 matching 12 bases. From germline, CDR1 is KGHDR and CDR2 SFDVKD. V lost 3 bases, J lost 4 bases, and 10 bases stayed unmatched. The CDR3 contains 18 residues. The DNA for the CDR3 is TGTGCCACCAGTGATCCTGTGGCTAGCGGGGGGGCAGCAGATACGCAGTATTTT. It specifies CATSDPVASGGAADTQYF.

In this sample, this clonotype turned up many times. The chain carries TRBV9 and TRBJ1-3; D is undetermined. The germline V gene encodes CDR1 SGDLS and CDR2 YYNGEE. Trimming cost V 1 base and J 0 bases, with 17 bases left between them. The CDR3 has 18 amino acids. CDR3 nucleotides: TGTGCCAGCAGCGTACGGTCCCTAGGGATAGCCTCTGGAAACACCATATATTTT. This encodes CASSVRSLGIASGNTIYF.

This clonotype was picked up many times. The chain is built from TRBV7-6 and TRBJ2-3; 8 bases match TRBD2. This CDR3 is 16 amino acids long. Germline CDR1 reads SGHVS; CDR2 reads FNYEAQ. Germline trimming cut 5 bases from V and 1 base from J; bases unmatched to any gene: 8. The CDR3 is CASSPFGRGGTDTQYF. CDR3 bases: TGTGCCAGCAGCCCTTTTGGGCGGGGGGGCACAGATACGCAGTATTTT.

Notes on this clonotype: A much larger clone lies one base from this, so it may be a read error. The conserved phenylalanine or tryptophan is not found at the CDR3 terminus, so this likely reflects a read error. Here the CDR3 reads CSAPGGATNEKLFI. DNA for the CDR3: TGCAGTGCTCCAGGGGGGGCAACTAATGAAAAACTGTTTATT. The chain links TRBV20-1 to TRBJ1-4; TRBD1 matches 7 bases. Germline values: CDR1 DFQATT, CDR2 SNEGSKA (reference sequence). J lost 0 bases, V lost 5 bases, and 3 bases had no gene match. This CDR3 has 14 amino acids.

This clonotype was observed many times. This sequence joins TRBV5-1 and TRBJ1-3; D is uncertain. The CDR3 runs 14 residues. The germline V and J ends were trimmed by 4 bases and 2 bases, with 10 bases remaining between them. CDR1 SGHRS and CDR2 YFSETQ come from the germline V gene. CDR3: CASSPTPTGNTIYF. CDR3 sequence (DNA): TGCGCCAGCAGCCCGACCCCCACTGGAAACACCATATATTTT.

On this clonotype itself: A much larger clone differs from this one at a single base, so this may be a read error. This chain uses TRBV5-1 with TRBJ2-3, with TRBD1 as a possible D gene (6 bases). CDR1 is SGHRS, CDR2 YFSETQ, per germline. CDR3 length: 15 amino acids. CDR3 bases: TGCGCCAGCAGCTTACACCGGGACAACACAGATACGCAGTGTTTT. Protein sequence: CASSLHRDNTDTQCF.